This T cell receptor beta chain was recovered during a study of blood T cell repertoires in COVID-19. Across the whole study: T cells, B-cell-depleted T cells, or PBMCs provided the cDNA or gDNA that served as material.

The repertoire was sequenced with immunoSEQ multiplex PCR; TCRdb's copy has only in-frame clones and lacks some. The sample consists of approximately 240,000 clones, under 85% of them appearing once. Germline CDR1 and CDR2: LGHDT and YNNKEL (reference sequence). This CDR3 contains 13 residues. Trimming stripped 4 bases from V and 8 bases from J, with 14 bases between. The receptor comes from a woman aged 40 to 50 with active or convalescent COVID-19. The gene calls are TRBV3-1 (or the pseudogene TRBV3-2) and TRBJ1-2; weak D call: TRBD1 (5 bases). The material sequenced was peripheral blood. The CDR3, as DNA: TGTGCCAGCAGCCCCCGGACGGGGGGGGGCTACACCTTC. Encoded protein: CASSPRTGGGYTF.